Below are 11 T cell receptor beta chains sequenced from a single sample in a study of beta chain features in type 1 diabetes. The study, taken as a whole, reports: Shortening of TCRB CDR3s, moderate but significant, appeared in all four CD4+ subsets of Type 1 diabetes patients.

The sequenced template was cDNA made from the entire isolated RNA. Profiled with immunoSEQ multiplex PCR; TCRdb holds only in-frame clones, not every one. Here the sample spans roughly 700,000 clones, about an eighth being singletons. Their specific antigens are unknown. Sequencing was performed on naive CD4+ T cells from blood. These receptors were taken from a man younger than 30 with type 1 diabetes.

The chain links TRBV30 to TRBJ1-2; D is unclear. Trimming shortened V by 2 bases and J by 8 bases, and 15 bases separated the two germline ends. The length of the CDR3 is 13 residues. Germline-derived CDR1 and CDR2 are GTSNPN and SVGIG (reference sequence). Here the CDR3 reads CAWSLTARSGYTF. CDR3 DNA sequence: TGTGCCTGGAGTCTAACAGCCCGCTCCGGCTACACCTTC. The whole variable domain, remainder taken from reference TRBV30 and TRBJ1-2, is SQTIHQWPATLVQPVGSPLSLECTVEGTSNPNLYWYRQAAGRGLQLLFYSVGIGQISSEVPQNLSASRPQDRQFILSSKKLLLSDSGFYLCAWSLTARSGYTFGSGTRLTVV.

The chain is built from TRBV6-4 and TRBJ1-2; 7 bases are a match to TRBD1. Germline V gives CDR1 MRHNA, CDR2 SNTAGT. The CDR3 length is 13 residues. V lost 4 bases, J lost 7 bases, and 6 bases stayed unmatched. The CDR3: CASSVSRGFGYTF. The CDR3 DNA reads as TGTGCCAGCAGTGTGTCCAGGGGGTTTGGCTACACCTTC.

In this sample, this clone turned up a few times. The rearrangement links TRBV11-1 to TRBJ1-1; no definite D call. Germline V gives CDR1 SGHAT, CDR2 FQDESV (reference sequence). The germline V and J ends were trimmed by 2 bases and 1 base, with 5 bases remaining between them. This CDR3 spans 13 amino acids. CDR3 loop: CASSLMGNTEAFF. In DNA, the CDR3 is TGTGCCAGCAGCTTAATGGGGAACACTGAAGCTTTCTTT.

The chain links TRBV2 to TRBJ1-1, with 9 nucleotides matching TRBD1. Germline assignment: CDR1 SNHLY and CDR2 FYNNEI. CDR3 length: 14 residues. Unmatched junction bases numbered 2, after V lost 6 bases and J lost 0 bases. Written as DNA, the CDR3 is TGTGCCAGCAGGGGACAGGGCGTGAACACTGAAGCTTTCTTT. Protein: CASRGQGVNTEAFF.

V is TRBV6-1 and J is TRBJ2-2; TRBD1 aligns across 9 bases. The CDR3 has 17 residues. The germline gives CDR1 MNHNS, CDR2 SASEGT. The junction had 10 bases not matched to a gene; V was cut back by 4 bases and J by 4 bases. CDR3: CASSVLDRGLGTGELFF. As DNA, the CDR3 is TGTGCCAGCAGTGTTCTGGACAGGGGATTGGGCACCGGGGAGCTGTTTTTT.

CDR3 amino acids: CASSPRDRAGAFF. CDR3 bases: TGTGCCAGCAGTCCCCGGGACAGGGCCGGGGCTTTCTTT. V and J are TRBV6-5 and TRBJ1-1; 9 positions agree with TRBD1. This CDR3 has 13 amino acids. Germline V CDR1 and CDR2: MNHEY, SVGAGI. The V gene end was trimmed by 5 bases and the J gene end by 11 bases; junction bases not matched to a gene: 9.

V usage is TRBV30 and J usage is TRBJ1-4, with D possibly being TRBD1 (6 bases). V shed 2 bases and J shed 0 bases, with 10 bases lying between them. The CDR3 runs to 15 residues. The germline CDR1 and CDR2 sequences are GTSNPN and SVGIG (reference sequence). The CDR3 coding sequence is TGTGCCTGGAGTCCAGGACAGACAACTAATGAAAAACTGTTTTTT. Protein sequence: CAWSPGQTTNEKLFF.

This clone has a handful of counts. V usage is TRBV5-1 and J usage is TRBJ2-2; TRBD2 matches 7 bases. The CDR3 loop spans 16 amino acids. The ends lost 0 bases at V and 1 base at J; junction bases unmatched: 3. In germline, CDR1 is SGHRS, CDR2 YFSETQ. The CDR3 protein is CASSLALAENTGELFF. The CDR3 bases are TGCGCCAGCAGCTTGGCCCTAGCGGAGAACACCGGGGAGCTGTTTTTT. Full variable domain (outside the CDR3, taken from reference TRBV5-1 and TRBJ2-2): KAGVTQTPRYLIKTRGQQVTLSCSPISGHRSVSWYQQTPGQGLQFLFEYFSETQRNKGNFPGRFSGRQFSNSRSEMNVSTLELGDSALYLCASSLALAENTGELFFGEGSRLTVL.

This clone was detected only a few times. This chain joins TRBV4-1 and TRBJ1-4; a weak D match, TRBD1 (6 bases). With 4 bases removed from V and 6 bases from J, the gap between germline ends came to 12 bases. Germline CDR1 is MGHRA and CDR2 is YSYEKL. This CDR3 is 14 amino acids long. The CDR3 spells CASSRGGNDEKLFF. CDR3 DNA sequence: TGCGCCAGCAGCCGGGGGGGCAACGATGAAAAACTGTTTTTT.

The chain employs TRBV18 and TRBJ1-1, with a possible D match to TRBD1 (6 bases). This CDR3 comprises 15 residues. Germline assignment: CDR1 KGHSH and CDR2 LQKENI. V was shortened by 1 base and J by 1 base, with 10 bases between the two germline ends. The CDR3: CASSPLQDRNTEAFF. The CDR3 bases are TGTGCCAGCTCACCACTACAGGACAGGAACACTGAAGCTTTCTTT. Variable domain in full (rest from reference TRBV18 and TRBJ1-1): NAGVMQNPRHLVRRRGQEARLRCSPMKGHSHVYWYRQLPEEGLKFMVYLQKENIIDESGMPKERFSAEFPKEGPSILRIQQVVRGDSAAYFCASSPLQDRNTEAFFGQGTRLTVV.

The chain couples TRBV28 to TRBJ2-3; D unclear. Germline lookup yields CDR1 MDHEN and CDR2 SYDVKM. V shed 5 bases and J shed 7 bases, with 7 bases lying between them. This CDR3 has 11 residues. The chain's CDR3 is CASSPQNTQYF. As DNA, the CDR3 is TGTGCCAGCAGTCCGCAAAATACGCAGTATTTT. Complete variable domain (other parts from reference TRBV28 and TRBJ2-3): DVKVTQSSRYLVKRTGEKVFLECVQDMDHENMFWYRQDPGLGLRLIYFSYDVKMKEKGDIPEGYSVSREKKERFSLILESASTNQTSMYLCASSPQNTQYFGPGTRLTVL.